A selection of T cell receptor beta chains follows, all from one sample in a study. TCRdb reprocessed the RT-PCR reads with MiXCR, giving one entry per CDR3 protein. In the table there are almost 700,000 distinct CDR3 sequences, 12% to 15% of which are singletons. Material for sequencing was memory CD4+ T cells from blood. The receptors shown here come from a female donor in good health, serving as a healthy control. Each CDR3 is given without its conserved first and last residue. Each record gives: V gene, J gene, CDR3 protein.

V gene: TRBV20-1
J gene: TRBJ1-2
CDR3 protein: SARTGGVYGYT

V gene: TRBV16
J gene: TRBJ1-3
CDR3 protein: ASSQLDGQGTGNTIY

V gene: TRBV5-1
J gene: TRBJ2-5
CDR3 protein: ASSLVQGRQETQY

V gene: TRBV12-3/TRBV12-4
J gene: TRBJ2-2
CDR3 protein: ASSWQGMDTGELF

V gene: TRBV7-2
J gene: TRBJ2-1
CDR3 protein: ASSGRGLRNEQF

V gene: TRBV5-1
J gene: TRBJ2-2
CDR3 protein: ASSGRGNTGELF

V gene: TRBV20-1
J gene: TRBJ2-4
CDR3 protein: SARDQWEAKNIQY

V gene: TRBV29-1
J gene: TRBJ1-3
CDR3 protein: SGRGQGNTIY

V gene: TRBV18
J gene: TRBJ2-7
CDR3 protein: ASSRMPGQETYEQY

V gene: TRBV2
J gene: TRBJ1-5
CDR3 protein: ASSDTPFVPQH

V gene: TRBV29-1
J gene: TRBJ2-2
CDR3 protein: SVAFGGRGTGELF

V gene: TRBV12-3/TRBV12-4
J gene: TRBJ1-5
CDR3 protein: ASREQGFSNQPQH

V gene: TRBV4-2
J gene: TRBJ2-7
CDR3 protein: ASSQDRGTGLHEQY

V gene: TRBV5-1
J gene: TRBJ2-4
CDR3 protein: ASSLDWAKNIQY

V gene: TRBV4-1
J gene: TRBJ2-1
CDR3 protein: ASSQVDIISYNEQF

V gene: TRBV20-1
J gene: TRBJ1-1
CDR3 protein: SAPRTRTNTEAF

V gene: TRBV27
J gene: TRBJ2-7
CDR3 protein: ASSKTGTPAYEQY

V gene: TRBV7-3
J gene: TRBJ2-5
CDR3 protein: ASSPGLSGAQETQY

V gene: TRBV20-1
J gene: TRBJ1-3
CDR3 protein: SARDPRGSGNTIY

V gene: TRBV5-1
J gene: TRBJ2-1
CDR3 protein: ASSRTGVQEQF

V gene: TRBV14
J gene: TRBJ2-1
CDR3 protein: ASSQQAVKGEQF

V gene: TRBV7-6
J gene: TRBJ1-1
CDR3 protein: ASSPPTGWGTEAF

V gene: TRBV11-2
J gene: TRBJ2-1
CDR3 protein: ASSRSGRDYNEQF

V gene: TRBV5-1
J gene: TRBJ1-1
CDR3 protein: ASSLYGGSEAF

V gene: TRBV7-9
J gene: TRBJ1-5
CDR3 protein: ASSRLGHGQPQH

V gene: TRBV4-3
J gene: TRBJ1-2
CDR3 protein: ASSQEQGSGYT

V gene: TRBV3-1
J gene: TRBJ1-1
CDR3 protein: ASSRITENTEAF

V gene: TRBV28
J gene: TRBJ2-7
CDR3 protein: ASSLSPPPDSYEQY

V gene: TRBV5-1
J gene: TRBJ1-4
CDR3 protein: ASSSYNGEKLF

V gene: TRBV5-1
J gene: TRBJ2-1
CDR3 protein: ASSLKPENNEQF

V gene: TRBV30
J gene: TRBJ1-5
CDR3 protein: AWSVTTGQPQH

V gene: TRBV18
J gene: TRBJ1-2
CDR3 protein: ASSPGIDYGYT

V gene: TRBV7-2
J gene: TRBJ1-3
CDR3 protein: ASSPPRGGGNTIY

V gene: TRBV7-9
J gene: TRBJ1-4
CDR3 protein: ASSSGQGWTNEKLF

V gene: TRBV10-3
J gene: TRBJ2-5
CDR3 protein: AISEMKGMLTQY

V gene: TRBV6-6
J gene: TRBJ1-5
CDR3 protein: ASSYPREPQH

V gene: TRBV4-2
J gene: TRBJ2-7
CDR3 protein: ASSHPGAGTYYEQY

V gene: TRBV7-2
J gene: TRBJ2-7
CDR3 protein: ASSFGTGDEQY

V gene: TRBV7-2
J gene: TRBJ1-1
CDR3 protein: ASSSETGYTEAF

V gene: TRBV7-2
J gene: TRBJ1-1
CDR3 protein: ASTRGGVNTEAF

V gene: TRBV28
J gene: TRBJ1-1
CDR3 protein: ASIPRDSNTEAF

V gene: TRBV5-1
J gene: TRBJ1-2
CDR3 protein: ASSLAGTGGIGYT

V gene: TRBV4-3
J gene: TRBJ2-3
CDR3 protein: ASSAIADTQY

V gene: TRBV7-2
J gene: TRBJ2-1
CDR3 protein: ASSLVSSSYNKQF

V gene: TRBV20-1
J gene: TRBJ2-3
CDR3 protein: SARGETGGTDTQY

V gene: TRBV20-1
J gene: TRBJ1-5
CDR3 protein: SARLGPSNQPQH

V gene: TRBV6-5
J gene: TRBJ2-1
CDR3 protein: ASSYADRGRVEF

V gene: TRBV6-5
J gene: TRBJ2-2
CDR3 protein: ASSYGPQLF

V gene: TRBV12-3/TRBV12-4
J gene: TRBJ2-1
CDR3 protein: ASSSRGGINEQF

V gene: TRBV29-1
J gene: TRBJ2-2
CDR3 protein: SVSGTSDTGELF

V gene: TRBV14
J gene: TRBJ2-1
CDR3 protein: ASSGVGLMVGEQF

V gene: TRBV28
J gene: TRBJ2-7
CDR3 protein: ASSSPTGTSRGYEQY

V gene: TRBV9
J gene: TRBJ1-1
CDR3 protein: ASSVGQTPEAF